This passage covers 28 T cell receptor beta chains from one sample sequenced in a study of cytomegalovirus exposure and HLA in healthy donors. 60 Vbeta and 13 Jbeta primers were used in PCR. Libraries were prepared by immunoSEQ multiplex PCR; TCRdb keeps only in-frame clonotypes and omits some of them. This sample has 90,000 to 120,000 clones, with 77% found just once. Sequenced: PBMCs. These receptors came from a male donor in good health and CMV-seronegative.

This chain uses TRBV5-1 with TRBJ2-1; TRBD2 agrees at 14 bases. Germline V gene lookup returns CDR1 SGHRS and CDR2 YFSETQ. The CDR3 runs 15 residues. V was clipped by 3 bases and J by 8 bases; unmatched bases: 4. The CDR3, as DNA: TGCGCCAGCAGCTATCCGGGACTAGCGGGAGATGAGCAGTTCTTC. As protein: CASSYPGLAGDEQFF.

The chain employs TRBV6-5 and TRBJ1-4, with TRBD1 as a possible D gene (5 bases). The CDR3 runs to 15 residues. CDR1 is MNHEY and CDR2 is SVGAGI in the germline V gene. Trimming cost V 0 bases and J 7 bases, with 12 bases left between them. The chain's CDR3 is CASSYSTGVREKLFF. For the CDR3, the DNA is TGTGCCAGCAGTTACTCGACGGGGGTACGTGAAAAACTGTTTTTT.

In its sample, this clone was seen a few times. The J gene is TRBJ1-4, the V gene TRBV28; maybe TRBD1 (5 bases). Germline values: CDR1 MDHEN, CDR2 SYDVKM. The CDR3 loop spans 17 amino acids. Trimming removed 5 bases from V and 2 bases from J, with 18 bases in between. CDR3 protein: CASSHNGGERTNEKLFF. The CDR3 DNA follows: TGTGCCAGCAGTCATAACGGAGGGGAACGGACTAATGAAAAACTGTTTTTT.

This sequence joins TRBV7-2 and TRBJ2-3; TRBD2 might be the D (5 bases). This CDR3 comprises 12 residues. Trimming removed 5 bases from V and 10 bases from J, with 13 bases in between. The germline V gene has CDR1 SGHTA and CDR2 FQGNSA. The CDR3 is CASSIPPEAQYF. In nucleotides, the CDR3 is TGTGCCAGCAGCATCCCCCCGGAGGCGCAGTATTTT.

This chain joins TRBV4-1 and TRBJ2-7; no clear D. Germline CDR1 is MGHRA and CDR2 is YSYEKL. Trimming cost V 4 bases and J 3 bases, with 16 bases left between them. The CDR3 loop spans 15 amino acids. This CDR3 reads CASSPSRGAFYEQYF. The CDR3 DNA is TGCGCCAGCAGCCCGTCCCGAGGTGCGTTCTACGAGCAGTACTTC.

V and J are TRBV4-1 and TRBJ2-7; D gene uncertain. Trimming removed 1 base at V and 3 bases at J, with 13 bases between. The CDR3 is 15 residues long. Germline lookup yields CDR1 MGHRA and CDR2 YSYEKL. CDR3 protein: CASSQGLPYYYEQYF. CDR3 DNA: TGCGCCAGCAGCCAAGGGCTCCCCTACTACTACGAGCAGTACTTC.

V and J are TRBV28 and TRBJ1-5; TRBD1 might be the D (5 bases). This CDR3 comprises 14 residues. Germline assignment: CDR1 MDHEN and CDR2 SYDVKM. Trimming left V 6 bases short and J 3 bases short, with 12 bases between. CDR3 loop: CASRPGAFNQPQHF. CDR3 nucleotide sequence: TGTGCCAGCAGACCTGGGGCGTTCAATCAGCCCCAGCATTTT.

This clone was counted a few times. This chain connects TRBV7-3 to TRBJ2-7; D is possibly TRBD2 (6 bases). Per germline, CDR1 SGHTA and CDR2 FQGTGA. The CDR3 extends over 16 amino acids. Trimming shortened V by 0 bases and J by 0 bases, and 12 bases separated the two germline ends. The chain's CDR3 is CASSLTPSDFSYEQYF. The DNA of the CDR3 is TGTGCCAGCAGCTTAACGCCTAGCGATTTCTCCTACGAGCAGTACTTC.

The V and J genes are TRBV6-4 and TRBJ2-7, with 7 bases lining up with TRBD2. CDR1 is MRHNA, CDR2 SNTAGT, per germline. The CDR3 totals 18 residues. Losses at the gene ends were 0 bases for V and 3 bases for J; bases not matched to a gene: 14. The CDR3 nucleotides read TGTGCCAGCAGTGACTCAGTTAATAGGCTAGCGGACCGCTACGAGCAGTACTTC. This sequence encodes CASSDSVNRLADRYEQYF.

J is TRBJ2-1 and V is TRBV6-1, with D uncertain. Trimming shortened V by 6 bases and J by 0 bases, and 12 bases separated the two germline ends. Germline V gene sequence: CDR1 MNHNS, CDR2 SASEGT. The CDR3 sequence is 15 residues long. As DNA, the CDR3 is TGTGCCAGCAGGCTGTCTCGGAGCTCCTACAATGAGCAGTTCTTC. Protein: CASRLSRSSYNEQFF.

A single count supports this clone. This chain joins TRBV6-1 and TRBJ2-5, with 10 bases matching TRBD1. The CDR3 has 15 amino acids. CDR1 and CDR2 from the germline V gene are MNHNS and SASEGT. J was trimmed by 5 bases and V by 4 bases; bases with no gene match: 7. The CDR3 protein is CASSGQGAKRETQYF. The CDR3 DNA reads TGTGCCAGCAGTGGACAGGGGGCCAAGAGGGAGACCCAGTACTTC.

V is TRBV28 and J is TRBJ1-1; TRBD1 matches at 9 bases. The CDR3 runs to 14 residues. Germline V CDR1 and CDR2: MDHEN, SYDVKM. J lost 0 bases, V lost 6 bases, and 2 bases had no gene match. The CDR3 nucleotides read TGTGCCAGCAGGACAGGGGGGATGAACACTGAAGCTTTCTTT. This codes for CASRTGGMNTEAFF.

The V call is TRBV18, the J call TRBJ2-1; D call uncertain. CDR3 length equals 15 residues. Germline-derived CDR1 and CDR2 are KGHSH and LQKENI. V was shortened by 6 bases and J by 7 bases, with 19 bases between the two germline ends. CDR3 DNA sequence: TGTGCCAGCTCCCTTAATGGGCCTACAATGAATGAGCAGTTCTTC. Amino acid sequence: CASSLNGPTMNEQFF.

The V and J genes are TRBV5-6 and TRBJ1-2; 8 bases align to TRBD1. This CDR3 contains 14 residues. Germline trimming cut 6 bases from V and 5 bases from J; bases unmatched to any gene: 9. Germline V gives CDR1 SGHDT, CDR2 YYEEEE. DNA for the CDR3: TGTGCCAGCACCAACCCGGGACAGGAATATGGCTACACCTTC. Its translation: CASTNPGQEYGYTF.

This rearrangement joins TRBV27 to TRBJ2-6, with no clear D. The CDR3 extends over 15 amino acids. V was cut by 2 bases and J by 2 bases, with 7 bases left in between. From germline, CDR1 is MNHEY and CDR2 SMNVEV (reference sequence). This chain's CDR3 is CASSLGRAGANVLTF. The DNA of the CDR3 is TGTGCCAGCAGTTTAGGTAGAGCTGGGGCCAACGTCCTGACTTTC.

Only one count was recorded for this clone. The rearrangement joins TRBV7-6 to TRBJ2-1; 8 bases agree with TRBD2. J was trimmed by 0 bases and V by 5 bases; bases with no gene match: 3. This CDR3 region has 15 residues. From germline, CDR1 is SGHVS and CDR2 FNYEAQ. DNA of the CDR3: TGTGCCAGCAGCGTCAGCGGGAGCTCCTACAATGAGCAGTTCTTC. Protein sequence: CASSVSGSSYNEQFF.

The chain recombines TRBV27 with TRBJ1-2; D gene unclear. The germline CDR1 and CDR2 sequences are MNHEY and SMNVEV (reference sequence). The CDR3 is 15 amino acids. Trimming stripped 0 bases from V and 6 bases from J, with 14 bases between. The CDR3 bases are TGTGCCAGCAGTTTATCTCTAGGAGGAGGGAATGGCTACACCTTC. Amino acid sequence: CASSLSLGGGNGYTF.

The chain has TRBV7-6 and TRBJ2-3; 14 bases are shared with TRBD2. The CDR3 sequence is 18 residues long. Unmatched junction bases numbered 11, after V lost 5 bases and J lost 4 bases. Germline CDR1 and CDR2: SGHVS and FNYEAQ. DNA for the CDR3: TGTGCCAGCAGCCCGACCGGACTAGCGGGAGGAGGGGCAGATACGCAGTATTTT. It encodes CASSPTGLAGGGADTQYF.

The count of this clone is one. The rearrangement uses TRBV19 and TRBJ2-1, with 8 bases matching TRBD1. The CDR3 is made up of 12 amino acids. The trim removed 8 bases at V and 11 bases at J, leaving 8 bases unmatched. Germline V gene data show CDR1 as LNHDA and CDR2 as SQIVND (reference sequence). The CDR3 DNA follows: TGTGCCAGTTCCGGGGACAGGATAAAGCAGTTCTTC. This translates into CASSGDRIKQFF.

The rearrangement joins TRBV27 to TRBJ2-1; 13 positions agree with TRBD2. The CDR3 is 18 amino acids. In germline, CDR1 is MNHEY, CDR2 SMNVEV (reference sequence). Trimming at V came to 2 bases and at J to 0 bases, leaving 4 bases not matched to a gene. The CDR3 nucleotides are TGTGCCAGCAGTTTAACTAGCGGGAGGGCAACCTCCTACAATGAGCAGTTCTTC. The encoded protein is CASSLTSGRATSYNEQFF.

The chain joins TRBV6-5 to TRBJ2-5, with a tentative D call TRBD1 (7 bases). The CDR3 has 15 amino acids. The ends were cut back, 2 bases at V and 5 bases at J, with 15 bases in the middle. Germline values: CDR1 MNHEY, CDR2 SVGAGI. In DNA, the CDR3 is TGTGCCAGCAGTTACATGGAGGGGGCGCGGGAGACCCAGTACTTC. It yields the protein CASSYMEGARETQYF.

This clone is a singleton in its sample. The genes are TRBV27 and TRBJ2-7, with 7 bases identical to TRBD2. V lost 5 bases to trimming and J lost 0 bases; unmatched junction nucleotides: 10. The CDR3 has 16 amino acids. Germline V gene data show CDR1 as MNHEY and CDR2 as SMNVEV (reference sequence). In DNA, the CDR3 is TGTGCCAGCAGTCTAGCCACGGGGGGAGGCTCCTACGAGCAGTACTTC. Amino acid sequence: CASSLATGGGSYEQYF.

The genes are TRBV27 and TRBJ1-2; perhaps TRBD1 as D (5 bases). Germline CDR1 reads MNHEY; CDR2 reads SMNVEV (reference sequence). This CDR3 has 11 amino acids. V lost 5 bases to trimming and J lost 7 bases, with 8 bases between them. The CDR3: CASSDGGGYTF. CDR3 nucleotides: TGTGCCAGCAGTGACGGGGGTGGCTACACCTTC.

This clone was detected only once. In DNA, the CDR3 is TGCAGTGCTACGGGAGCGCAAGAGCAGTTCTTC. Its protein is CSATGAQEQFF. The J gene is TRBJ2-1, the V gene TRBV20-1; D may be TRBD2 (6 bases). Germline values: CDR1 DFQATT, CDR2 SNEGSKA (reference sequence). The CDR3 is made up of 11 amino acids. Trimming pared 4 bases from V and 10 bases from J, leaving 11 bases between.

The J gene is TRBJ1-1, the V gene TRBV2; D unclear. The CDR3 runs to 14 residues. Trimming took 6 bases from V and 0 from J, leaving 11 bases between them. CDR1 and CDR2 from the germline V gene are SNHLY and FYNNEI. The CDR3 region has the DNA TGTGCCAGCAGGAGTACAGATATGAACACTGAAGCTTTCTTT. It is translated as CASRSTDMNTEAFF.

The chain joins TRBV11-3 to TRBJ2-2, with D perhaps matching TRBD2 (6 bases). Germline CDR1 and CDR2: SGHNT and YENEEA. The CDR3 is 12 amino acids. V lost 8 bases and J lost 7, with 11 bases in between. The CDR3 here is CASGAGGGELFF. Written as DNA, the CDR3 is TGTGCCAGCGGGGCCGGGGGCGGGGAGCTGTTTTTT.

This clone was seen once. J is TRBJ2-7 and V is TRBV27; TRBD2 is a possible D gene (7 bases). V shed 6 bases and J shed 4 bases, with 16 bases lying between them. This CDR3 contains 14 residues. Germline V lookup: CDR1 MNHEY, CDR2 SMNVEV (reference sequence). As DNA, the CDR3 is TGTGCCAGCAGCCCCATAGGGGGGGGGTACGAGCAGTACTTC. The encoded protein is CASSPIGGGYEQYF.

The chain has TRBV6-1 and TRBJ2-5, with TRBD2 as a possible D gene (5 bases). Germline loops: CDR1 MNHNS, CDR2 SASEGT. V was shortened by 6 bases and J by 5 bases, with 13 bases between the two germline ends. The CDR3 is 13 amino acids. CDR3 bases: TGTGCCAGCAGGCCGGCGGGTAGGGAGACCCAGTACTTC. Translated: CASRPAGRETQYF.